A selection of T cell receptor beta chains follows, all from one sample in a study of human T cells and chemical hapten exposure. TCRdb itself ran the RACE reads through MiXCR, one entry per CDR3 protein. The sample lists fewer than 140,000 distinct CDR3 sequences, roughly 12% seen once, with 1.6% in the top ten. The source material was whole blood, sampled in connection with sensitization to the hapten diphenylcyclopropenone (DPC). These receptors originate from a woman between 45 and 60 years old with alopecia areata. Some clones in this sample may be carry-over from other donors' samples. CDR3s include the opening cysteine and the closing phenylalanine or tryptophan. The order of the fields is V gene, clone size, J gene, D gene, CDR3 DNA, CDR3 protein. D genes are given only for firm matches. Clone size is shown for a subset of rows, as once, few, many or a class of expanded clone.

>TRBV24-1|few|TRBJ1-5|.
TGTGCCACCAGTGAACTCGAGTTTGGGCAGCCCCAGCATTTT
CATSELEFGQPQHF
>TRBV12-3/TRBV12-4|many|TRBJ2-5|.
TGTGCCAGCAGGGCAACAGGGTTAGGAGAGACCCAGTACTTC
CASRATGLGETQYF
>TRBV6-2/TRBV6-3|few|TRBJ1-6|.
TGTGCCAGCAGAAACGGACCTTCGCCAGCGCGGAGCACCCTCCACTTT
CASRNGPSPARSTLHF
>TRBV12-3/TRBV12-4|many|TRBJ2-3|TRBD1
TGTGCCAGCAGCCCGACAGGGGGCGCCGGCACAGATACGCAGTATTTT
CASSPTGGAGTDTQYF
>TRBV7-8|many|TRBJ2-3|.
TGTGCCAGCAGCCAAGGGCCAGATACGCAGTATTTT
CASSQGPDTQYF
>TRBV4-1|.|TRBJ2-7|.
TGCGCCAGCAGCCAGGGGGCCCGGACTGCCCGTACCTCCTACGAGCAGTACTTC
CASSQGARTARTSYEQYF
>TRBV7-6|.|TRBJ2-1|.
TGTGCCAGCAGCTCACAGGATTCCTACAATGAGCAGTTCTTC
CASSSQDSYNEQFF
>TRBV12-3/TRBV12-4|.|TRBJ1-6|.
TGTGCCAGCAGTCCTTCGGGGGCTCATTCACCCCTCCACTTT
CASSPSGAHSPLHF
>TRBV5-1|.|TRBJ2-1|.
TGCGCCAGCAGCCCCCTGCGCCATTTTGGTGAGCAGTTCTTC
CASSPLRHFGEQFF
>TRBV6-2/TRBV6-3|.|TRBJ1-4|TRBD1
TGTGCCAGCAGCACCGGGACAGGGCGTGAAAAACTGTTTTTT
CASSTGTGREKLFF
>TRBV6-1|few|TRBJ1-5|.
TGTGCCAGCAGTGAGGCCCTCAATCAGCCCCAGCATTTT
CASSEALNQPQHF
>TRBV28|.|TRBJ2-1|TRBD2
TGTGCCAGCAGTTATAGCGGGGGGACCTACAATGAGCAGTTCTTC
CASSYSGGTYNEQFF
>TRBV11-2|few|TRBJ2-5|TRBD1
TGTGCCAGCAGCTTATTTCCGTCCGGGACAGGGTATCCCCAGTACTTC
CASSLFPSGTGYPQYF
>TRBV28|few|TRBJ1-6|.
TGTGCCAGCCAATGGGGCGCGCATTCACCCCTCCACTTT
CASQWGAHSPLHF
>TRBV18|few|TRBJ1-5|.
TGTGCCAGCTCACCTTCTGACCGGAATCAGCCCCAGCATTTT
CASSPSDRNQPQHF
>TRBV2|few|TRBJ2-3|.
TGTGCCAGCAGTACCGTGACACCTAGCACAGATACGCAGTATTTT
CASSTVTPSTDTQYF
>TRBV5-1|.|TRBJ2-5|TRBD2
TGCGCCAGCTCGGGGGGCGCTAGCGGGGCTCAAGAGACCCAGTACTTC
CASSGGASGAQETQYF
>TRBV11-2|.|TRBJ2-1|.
TGTGCCAGCAGCTTAGGTGGAATCTGGGAGCAGTTCTTC
CASSLGGIWEQFF
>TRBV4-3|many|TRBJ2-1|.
TGCGCCAGCAGCCAGAGGGGATCCTACAATGAGCAGTTCTTC
CASSQRGSYNEQFF
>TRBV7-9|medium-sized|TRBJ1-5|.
TGTGCCAGCAGCGAAGGTCATAGCAATCAGCCCCAGCATTTT
CASSEGHSNQPQHF
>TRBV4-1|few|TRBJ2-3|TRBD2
TGCGCCAGCAGCCTAGCGGGGGACACAGATACGCAGTATTTT
CASSLAGDTDTQYF
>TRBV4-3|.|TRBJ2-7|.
TGCGCCAGCAGCCTAGCATCACGACCCTCCTACGAGCAGTACTTC
CASSLASRPSYEQYF
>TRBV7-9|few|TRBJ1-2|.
TGTGCCAGCAGCCGGGCTATCCCACGGGATGGCTACACCTTC
CASSRAIPRDGYTF
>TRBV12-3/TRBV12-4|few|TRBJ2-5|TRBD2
TGTGCCAGCAGTGTCCGACTAGCGGGGCAAGAGACCCAGTACTTC
CASSVRLAGQETQYF
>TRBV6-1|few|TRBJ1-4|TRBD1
TGTGCCAGCAGTGAAGGGACAGGGACTGAAAAACTGTTTTTT
CASSEGTGTEKLFF
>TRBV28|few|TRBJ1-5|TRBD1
TGTGCCAGCAGTCCCGGGGACAGGGTATCGAGGCCCCAGCATTTT
CASSPGDRVSRPQHF
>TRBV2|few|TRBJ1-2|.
TGTGCCATCCCGGGACACGCTAACTATGGCTACACCTTC
CAIPGHANYGYTF
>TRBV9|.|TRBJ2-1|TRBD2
TGTGCCAGAGAGACTAGCGATCACAATGAGCAGTTCTTC
CARETSDHNEQFF
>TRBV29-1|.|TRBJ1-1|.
TGCAGCGCTTCAGGTGAAGCTTTCTTT
CSASGEAFF
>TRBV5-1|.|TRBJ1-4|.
TGCGCCAGCAGCTTGGCGGCTGGGGTCGCAACTAATGAAAAACTGTTTTTT
CASSLAAGVATNEKLFF
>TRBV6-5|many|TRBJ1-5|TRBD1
TGTGCCAGCAGGTACAGGGGGCGTAATCAGCCCCAGCATTTT
CASRYRGRNQPQHF
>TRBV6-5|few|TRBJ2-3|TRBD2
TGTGCCAGCAGTTACTCCGGACTAGCGGGGGTCACAGATACGCAGTATTTT
CASSYSGLAGVTDTQYF
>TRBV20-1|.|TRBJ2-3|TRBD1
TGCAGTGCTAGCGACAGGGGAGTTAGAGATACGCAGTATTTT
CSASDRGVRDTQYF
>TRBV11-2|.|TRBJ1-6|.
TGTGCCAGCAGCTTGGGCACCTTCATTGGTTCACCCCTCCACTTT
CASSLGTFIGSPLHF
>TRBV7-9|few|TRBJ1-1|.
TGTGCCAGCAGCTCATTACAGGGAGCAACTGAAGCTTTCTTT
CASSSLQGATEAFF
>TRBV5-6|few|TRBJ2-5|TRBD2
TGTGCCAGCAGTTCTCCCCGCGGGGGGGCCGCTTTCACGGAGACCCAGTACTTC
CASSSPRGGAAFTETQYF
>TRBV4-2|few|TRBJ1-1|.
TGTGCCAGCAGCCAACATCCCGACAGGTTGCTTGCTGAAGCTTTCTTT
CASSQHPDRLLAEAFF
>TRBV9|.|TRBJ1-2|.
TGTGCCAGCAGTGGTATTTTCTATGGCTACACCTTC
CASSGIFYGYTF
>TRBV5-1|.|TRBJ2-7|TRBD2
TGCGCCAGCAGCTTGTGGGCTAGCGGTAACTACGAGCAGTACTTC
CASSLWASGNYEQYF
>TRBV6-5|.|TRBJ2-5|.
TGTGCCAGCAGTTACGATCGGGGGTTGTCAGAGACCCAGTACTTC
CASSYDRGLSETQYF
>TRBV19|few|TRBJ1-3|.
TGTGCCAGTAGTATATCGGCTCTCGTGGCTGGAAACACCATATATTTT
CASSISALVAGNTIYF
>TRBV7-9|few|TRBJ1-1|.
TGTGCCAGCAGCTTAGATGGGGTAGGAGGAGTGGGAACTGAAGCTTTCTTT
CASSLDGVGGVGTEAFF
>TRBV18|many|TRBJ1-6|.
TGTGCCAGCTCAACCTATAATTCACCCCTCCACTTT
CASSTYNSPLHF
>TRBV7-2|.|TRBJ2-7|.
TGTGCCAGCGGCTTAGAGGGGCTTATGTATTACGAGCAGTACTTC
CASGLEGLMYYEQYF
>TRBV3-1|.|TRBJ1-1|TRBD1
TGTGCCAGCAGCCAAAGCCCAGGGGGGACTGAAGCTTTCTTT
CASSQSPGGTEAFF
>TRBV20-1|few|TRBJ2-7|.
TGCAGTGCTAGAGACTCCCGCGAGCAGTACTTC
CSARDSREQYF
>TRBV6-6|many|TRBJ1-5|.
TGTGCCAGCAGGTTTCAGAAGGATCAGCCCCAGCATTTT
CASRFQKDQPQHF
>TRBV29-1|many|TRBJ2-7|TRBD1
TGCAGCGTTGATATACAGGGGGCAGACGAGCAGTACTTC
CSVDIQGADEQYF
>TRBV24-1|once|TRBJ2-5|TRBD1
TGTGCCACCTGTGACTTGACAGGGGGTGAGACCCAGTACTTC
CATCDLTGGETQYF
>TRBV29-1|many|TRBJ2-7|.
TGCAGCGTTGCGCCGGCTAGTCGAACCTACGAGCAGTACTTC
CSVAPASRTYEQYF
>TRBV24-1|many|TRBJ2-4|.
TGTGCCACCAGTGATGGGCAGGGGAAAAACATTCAGTACTTC
CATSDGQGKNIQYF
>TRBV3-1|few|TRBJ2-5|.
TGTGCCAGCAGCCAACACCGGACCATCAACCAAGAGACCCAGTACTTC
CASSQHRTINQETQYF